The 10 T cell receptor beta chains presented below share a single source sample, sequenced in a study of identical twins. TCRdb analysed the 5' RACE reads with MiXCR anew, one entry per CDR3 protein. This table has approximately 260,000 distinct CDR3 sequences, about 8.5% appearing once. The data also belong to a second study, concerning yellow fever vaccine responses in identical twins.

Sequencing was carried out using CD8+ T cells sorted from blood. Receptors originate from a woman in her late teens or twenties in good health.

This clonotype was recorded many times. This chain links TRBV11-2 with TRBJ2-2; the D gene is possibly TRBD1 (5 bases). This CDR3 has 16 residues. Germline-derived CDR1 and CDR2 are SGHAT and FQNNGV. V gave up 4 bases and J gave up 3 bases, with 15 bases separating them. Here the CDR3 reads CASSSRSTAHTGELFF. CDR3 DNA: TGTGCCAGCAGCTCCCGGTCGACAGCCCACACCGGGGAGCTGTTTTTT. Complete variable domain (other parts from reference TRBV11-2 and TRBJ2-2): EAGVAQSPRYKIIEKRQSVAFWCNPISGHATLYWYQQILGQGPKLLIQFQNNGVVDDSQLPKDRFSAERLKGVDSTLKIQPAKLEDSAVYLCASSSRSTAHTGELFFGEGSRLTVL.

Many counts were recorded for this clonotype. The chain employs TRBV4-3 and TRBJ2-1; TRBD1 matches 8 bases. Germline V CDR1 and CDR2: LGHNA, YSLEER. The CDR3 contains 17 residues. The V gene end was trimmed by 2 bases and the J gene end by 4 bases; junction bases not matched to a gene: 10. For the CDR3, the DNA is TGCGCCAGCAGCCAACCCTCAACAGGGGGATCATACAATGAGCAGTTCTTC. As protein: CASSQPSTGGSYNEQFF.

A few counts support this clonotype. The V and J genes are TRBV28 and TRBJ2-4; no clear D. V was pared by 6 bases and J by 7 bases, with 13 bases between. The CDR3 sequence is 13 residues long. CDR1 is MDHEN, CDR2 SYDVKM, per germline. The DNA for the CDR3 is TGTGCCAGCAGCGAGGTTCTGTGGAACATTCAGTACTTC. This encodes CASSEVLWNIQYF.

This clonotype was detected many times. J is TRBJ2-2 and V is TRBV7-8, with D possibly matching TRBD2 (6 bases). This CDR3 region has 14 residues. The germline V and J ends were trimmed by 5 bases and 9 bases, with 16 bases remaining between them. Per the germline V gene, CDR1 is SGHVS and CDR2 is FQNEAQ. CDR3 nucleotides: TGTGCCAGCAGCAAAAATTCCGGGGGAAGGGAGCTGTTTTTT. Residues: CASSKNSGGRELFF.

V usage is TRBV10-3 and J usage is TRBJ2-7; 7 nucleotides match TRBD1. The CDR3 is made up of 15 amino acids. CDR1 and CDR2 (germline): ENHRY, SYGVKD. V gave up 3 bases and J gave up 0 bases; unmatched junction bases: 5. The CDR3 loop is CAISESGQLSYEQYF. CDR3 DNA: TGTGCCATCAGTGAATCGGGACAGCTCTCCTACGAGCAGTACTTC.

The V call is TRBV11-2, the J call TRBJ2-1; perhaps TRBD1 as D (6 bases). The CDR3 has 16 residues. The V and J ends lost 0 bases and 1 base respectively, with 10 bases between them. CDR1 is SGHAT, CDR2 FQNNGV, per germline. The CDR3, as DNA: TGTGCCAGCAGCTTAGATTTAAGGGGGTCCTACAATGAGCAGTTCTTC. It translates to CASSLDLRGSYNEQFF. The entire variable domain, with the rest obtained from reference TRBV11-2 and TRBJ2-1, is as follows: EAGVAQSPRYKIIEKRQSVAFWCNPISGHATLYWYQQILGQGPKLLIQFQNNGVVDDSQLPKDRFSAERLKGVDSTLKIQPAKLEDSAVYLCASSLDLRGSYNEQFFGPGTRLTVL.

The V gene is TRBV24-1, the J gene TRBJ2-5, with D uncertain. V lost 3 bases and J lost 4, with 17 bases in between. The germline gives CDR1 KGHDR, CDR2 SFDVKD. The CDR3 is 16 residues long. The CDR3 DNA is TGTGCCACCAGTGATCCCGGACGGACGATCAGAGAGACCCAGTACTTC. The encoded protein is CATSDPGRTIRETQYF.

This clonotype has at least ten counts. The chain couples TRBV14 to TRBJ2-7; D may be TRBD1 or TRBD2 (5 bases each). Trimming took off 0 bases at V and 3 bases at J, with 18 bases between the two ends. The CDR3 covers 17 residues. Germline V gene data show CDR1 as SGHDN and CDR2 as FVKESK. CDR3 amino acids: CASSQDGIRDLLYEQYF. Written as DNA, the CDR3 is TGTGCCAGCAGCCAAGATGGAATTCGGGACCTTCTCTACGAGCAGTACTTC. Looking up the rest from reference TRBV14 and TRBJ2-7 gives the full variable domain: EAGVTQFPSHSVIEKGQTVTLRCDPISGHDNLYWYRRVMGKEIKFLLHFVKESKQDESGMPNNRFLAERTGGTYSTLKVQPAELEDSGVYFCASSQDGIRDLLYEQYFGPGTRLTVT.

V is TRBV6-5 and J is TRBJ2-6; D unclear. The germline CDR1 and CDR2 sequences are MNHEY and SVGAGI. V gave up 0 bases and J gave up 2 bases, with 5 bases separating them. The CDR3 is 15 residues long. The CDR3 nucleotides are TGTGCCAGCAGTTACTCGAGTGCTGGGGCCAACGTCCTGACTTTC. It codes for CASSYSSAGANVLTF.

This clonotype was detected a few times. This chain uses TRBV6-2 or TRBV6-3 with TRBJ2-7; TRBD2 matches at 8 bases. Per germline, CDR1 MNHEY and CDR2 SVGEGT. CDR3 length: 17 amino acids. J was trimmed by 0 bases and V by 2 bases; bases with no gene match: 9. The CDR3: CASSYTQRGPPSYEQYF. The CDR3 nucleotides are TGTGCCAGCAGTTACACGCAGCGGGGGCCCCCCTCCTACGAGCAGTACTTC.